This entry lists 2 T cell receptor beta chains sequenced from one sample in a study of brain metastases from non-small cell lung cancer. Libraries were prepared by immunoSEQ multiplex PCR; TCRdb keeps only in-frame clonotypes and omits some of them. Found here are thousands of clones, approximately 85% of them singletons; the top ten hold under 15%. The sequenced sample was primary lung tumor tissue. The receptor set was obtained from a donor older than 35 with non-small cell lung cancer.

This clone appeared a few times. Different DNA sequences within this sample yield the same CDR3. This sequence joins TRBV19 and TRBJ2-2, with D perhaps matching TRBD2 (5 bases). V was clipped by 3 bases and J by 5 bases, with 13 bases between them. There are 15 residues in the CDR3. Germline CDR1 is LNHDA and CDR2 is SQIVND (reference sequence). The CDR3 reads CASSITSGWTGELFF. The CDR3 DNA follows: TGTGCCAGTAGTATCACCTCGGGATGGACCGGGGAGCTGTTTTTT.

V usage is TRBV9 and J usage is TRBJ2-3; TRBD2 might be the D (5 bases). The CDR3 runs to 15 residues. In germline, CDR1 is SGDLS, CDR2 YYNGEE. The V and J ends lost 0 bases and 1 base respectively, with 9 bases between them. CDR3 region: CASSVVSVGTDTQYF. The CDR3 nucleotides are TGTGCCAGCAGCGTAGTTAGCGTTGGCACAGATACGCAGTATTTT.